The text below deals with one T cell receptor (beta chain). The data derive from a study of response to subunit inactivated influenza vaccine. The V gene end was trimmed by 4 bases and the J gene end by 0 bases; junction bases not matched to a gene: 6. The germline CDR1 and CDR2 sequences are GTSNPN and SVGIG (reference sequence). This CDR3 is 15 amino acids long. TCRdb fed the RT-PCR reads into MiXCR, producing one record per CDR3 protein. The sample lists about 540,000 distinct CDR3 sequences, under 30% occurring once. In addition, the sample was reused for a study of T cells expressing NK-cell markers. From that paper: TCR beta libraries carry UMIs added by 5'RACE template switching. In the group of eight sequenced donors, seven were HCMV-seropositive and one was seronegative.

This chain joins TRBV30 and TRBJ2-3; 8 bases fit TRBD1. The sequencing used CD4+ T cells sorted from PBMCs, collected 11 to 12 days after vaccination. This receptor was taken from a man aged 50 to 59 who received an inactivated influenza vaccine. CDR3 residues: CAWKRTGHSTDTQYF. CDR3 nucleotides: TGTGCCTGGAAACGGACAGGGCATAGCACAGATACGCAGTATTTT.